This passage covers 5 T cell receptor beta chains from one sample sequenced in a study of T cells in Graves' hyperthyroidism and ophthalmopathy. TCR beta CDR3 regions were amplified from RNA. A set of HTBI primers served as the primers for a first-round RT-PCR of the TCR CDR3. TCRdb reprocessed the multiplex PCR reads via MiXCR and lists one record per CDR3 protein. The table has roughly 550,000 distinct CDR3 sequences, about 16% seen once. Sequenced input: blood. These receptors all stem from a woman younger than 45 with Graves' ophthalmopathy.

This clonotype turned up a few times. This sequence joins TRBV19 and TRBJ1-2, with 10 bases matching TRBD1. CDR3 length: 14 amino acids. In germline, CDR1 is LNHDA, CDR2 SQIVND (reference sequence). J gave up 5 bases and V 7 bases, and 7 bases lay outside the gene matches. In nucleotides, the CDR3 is TGTGCCAGTACCCGGGACAGGGGTCTATATGGCTACACCTTC. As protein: CASTRDRGLYGYTF. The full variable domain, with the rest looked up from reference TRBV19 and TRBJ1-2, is DGGITQSPKYLFRKEGQNVTLSCEQNLNHDAMYWYRQDPGQGLRLIYYSQIVNDFQKGDIAEGYSVSREKKESFPLTVTSAQKNPTAFYLCASTRDRGLYGYTFGSGTRLTVV.

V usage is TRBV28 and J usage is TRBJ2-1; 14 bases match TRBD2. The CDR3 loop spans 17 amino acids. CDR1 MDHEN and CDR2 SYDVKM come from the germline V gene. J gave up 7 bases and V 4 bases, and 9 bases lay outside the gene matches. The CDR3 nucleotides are TGTGCCAGCAGTTGGGGACTAGCGGGAGTTGAGATGAATGAGCAGTTCTTC. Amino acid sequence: CASSWGLAGVEMNEQFF. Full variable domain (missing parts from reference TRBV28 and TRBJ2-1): DVKVTQSSRYLVKRTGEKVFLECVQDMDHENMFWYRQDPGLGLRLIYFSYDVKMKEKGDIPEGYSVSREKKERFSLILESASTNQTSMYLCASSWGLAGVEMNEQFFGPGTRLTVL.

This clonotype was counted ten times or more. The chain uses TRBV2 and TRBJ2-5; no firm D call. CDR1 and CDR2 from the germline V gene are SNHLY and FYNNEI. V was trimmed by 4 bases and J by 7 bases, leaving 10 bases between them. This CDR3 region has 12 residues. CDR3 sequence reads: CASSGQSGTQYF. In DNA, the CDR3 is TGTGCCAGCAGTGGGCAGAGTGGGACCCAGTACTTC.

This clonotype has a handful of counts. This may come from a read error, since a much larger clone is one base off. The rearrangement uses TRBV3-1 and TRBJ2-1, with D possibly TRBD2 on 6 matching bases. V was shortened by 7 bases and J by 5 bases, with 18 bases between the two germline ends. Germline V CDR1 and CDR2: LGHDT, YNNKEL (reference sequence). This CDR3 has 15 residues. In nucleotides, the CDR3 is TGTGCCAGCATATTAGCGGAAGGGCCAAACAATGAGCAGTTCTTC. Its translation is CASILAEGPNNEQFF.

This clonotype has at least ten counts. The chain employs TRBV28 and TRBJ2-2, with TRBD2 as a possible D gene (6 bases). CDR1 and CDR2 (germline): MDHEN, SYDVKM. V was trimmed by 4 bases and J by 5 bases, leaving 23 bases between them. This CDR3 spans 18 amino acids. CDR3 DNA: TGTGCCAGCAGTTCCCCGGCGGGTGGAGGGCCCTGGACCGGGGAGCTGTTTTTT. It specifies CASSSPAGGGPWTGELFF.